This TCR beta chain comes out of a study of post-analysis software for immune sequencing data. Overall study findings and caveats: Samples from a shared batch, those prepared together, strongly co-clustered by F measure.

With regard to this clonotype: Its antigen is not known.

Unique molecular identifiers were carried by the TCR beta cDNA libraries. MiXCR was run by TCRdb on the PCR reads, yielding one entry per CDR3 protein. Of roughly 670,000 distinct CDR3 sequences in the sample, 55% to 70% were seen once. The specimen was blood. The TCR comes from a girl aged 2 to 10 with multiple sclerosis.

The CDR3 spells CSVAGTGGTEAFF. CDR3 in DNA: TGCAGCGTCGCCGGGACAGGGGGGACTGAAGCTTTCTTT. V and J are TRBV29-1 and TRBJ1-1; TRBD1 agrees at 11 bases. Per germline, CDR1 SQVTM and CDR2 ANQGSEA. The CDR3 extends over 13 amino acids. V lost 6 bases, J lost 5 bases, and 5 bases stayed unmatched.